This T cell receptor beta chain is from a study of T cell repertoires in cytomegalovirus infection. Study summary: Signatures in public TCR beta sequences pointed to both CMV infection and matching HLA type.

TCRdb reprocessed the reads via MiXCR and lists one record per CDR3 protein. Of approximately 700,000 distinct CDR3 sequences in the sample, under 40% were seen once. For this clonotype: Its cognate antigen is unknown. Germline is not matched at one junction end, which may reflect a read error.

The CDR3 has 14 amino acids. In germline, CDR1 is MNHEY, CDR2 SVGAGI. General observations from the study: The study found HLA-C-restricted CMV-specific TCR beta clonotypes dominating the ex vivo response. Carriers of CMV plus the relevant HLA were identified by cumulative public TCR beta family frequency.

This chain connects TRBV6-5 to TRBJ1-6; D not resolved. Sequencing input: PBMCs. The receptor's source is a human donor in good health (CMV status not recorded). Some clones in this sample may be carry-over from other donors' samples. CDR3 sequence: CSSSSLIPGSPLHF. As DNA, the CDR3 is TGTTCCAGCAGCTCATTGATCCCCGGTTCACCCCTCCACTTT.